Sequencing of this T cell receptor beta chain was carried out in a study of T cell changes during pregnancy in multiple sclerosis. Germline V gene sequence: CDR1 SGHDT, CDR2 YYEEEE. The CDR3 is 17 amino acids. With 1 base removed from V and 4 bases from J, the gap between germline ends came to 21 bases. Assay used: immunoSEQ multiplex PCR; TCRdb lists only in-frame clones, some missing. The sample lists some 77,000 clones, around 89% occurring once. The chain joins TRBV5-6 to TRBJ2-7; TRBD1 might be the D (6 bases). The receptor was isolated from a female donor with multiple sclerosis, enrolled in a pregnancy study. The material sequenced was peripheral blood, taken before pregnancy. CDR3 DNA: TGTGCCAGCAGCTTGATGGTCTGGACAGCGTTCGTTTACGAGCAGTACTTC. Protein product: CASSLMVWTAFVYEQYF.